Listed here are 4 T cell receptor beta chains from one sample, sequenced in a study of T cells in Graves' hyperthyroidism and ophthalmopathy. Regions amplified from RNA transcripts were the TCR beta CDR3 regions. The primer set for the first-round RT-PCR of the TCR CDR3 was HTBI. MiXCR, applied by TCRdb to the multiplex PCR reads, yields one record per CDR3 protein. The data hold around 480,000 distinct CDR3 sequences, with 14% observed a single time. The sample taken for sequencing was blood. These receptors all come from a young woman with Graves' hyperthyroidism.

The rearrangement uses TRBV24-1 and TRBJ2-1; D is undetermined. V dropped 3 bases and J dropped 7 bases, with 6 bases sitting between them. This CDR3 region has 12 residues. The germline V gene has CDR1 KGHDR and CDR2 SFDVKD. The CDR3 DNA is TGTGCCACCAGTGATACGAAGAATGAGCAGTTCTTC. Translating it yields CATSDTKNEQFF.

The table lists this clonotype with many counts. The chain joins TRBV24-1 to TRBJ2-3; 8 positions match TRBD2. Germline lookup yields CDR1 KGHDR and CDR2 SFDVKD. V trimming: 4 bases; J trimming: 2 bases; junction bases outside the gene matches: 7. The CDR3 runs to 16 residues. The CDR3 DNA reads TGTGCCACCAGTGACCCAACTAGCGGTCTCACAGATACGCAGTATTTT. It is translated as CATSDPTSGLTDTQYF.

This clonotype showed up many times. The V and J genes are TRBV30 and TRBJ2-3; unclear D gene. CDR1 and CDR2 (germline): GTSNPN, SVGIG (reference sequence). Between the trimmed V and J ends, which lost 8 bases and 2 bases, there was a span of 8 bases. The CDR3 contains 11 residues. CDR3 bases: TGTGCCCACTCGCTCACAGATACGCAGTATTTT. Translating it yields CAHSLTDTQYF.

This clonotype was counted ten times or more. This sequence joins TRBV19 and TRBJ2-1; TRBD2 agrees at 10 bases. Per germline, CDR1 LNHDA and CDR2 SQIVND (reference sequence). The CDR3 is 13 amino acids. The V segment lost 5 bases and the J segment 14 bases; nucleotides outside the gene matches: 9. The CDR3 region has the DNA TGTGCCAGTAGTCTCCTCAAGCGGGAGGGGAAGTTCTTC. Protein: CASSLLKREGKFF.